The TCR beta chain described here comes from a study of T cell responses to AZD1222 COVID-19 vaccine. Germline assignment: CDR1 SGHNT and CDR2 YENEEA. The ends lost 1 base at V and 8 bases at J; junction bases unmatched: 11. This CDR3 spans 17 amino acids. Sequencing was performed with immunoSEQ multiplex PCR; in TCRdb, only in-frame clones are kept and a portion is missing. Among about 200,000 clones listed, roughly nine tenths were seen once. This chain joins TRBV11-3 and TRBJ2-1, with 10 bases identical to TRBD2. Sequencing used peripheral blood, obtained 28 days after the second AZD1222 dose. The source of this sequence is an adult who received the AZD1222 COVID-19 vaccine. CDR3 coding DNA: TGTGCCAGCAGCTTAGGTGCTAGCGGGAGATTAATGCATGAGCAGTTCTTC. Its translation: CASSLGASGRLMHEQFF. Looking up the rest from reference TRBV11-3 and TRBJ2-1 gives the full variable domain: EAGVVQSPRYKIIEKKQPVAFWCNPISGHNTLYWYLQNLGQGPELLIRYENEEAVDDSQLPKDRFSAERLKGVDSTLKIQPAELGDSAVYLCASSLGASGRLMHEQFFGPGTRLTVL.